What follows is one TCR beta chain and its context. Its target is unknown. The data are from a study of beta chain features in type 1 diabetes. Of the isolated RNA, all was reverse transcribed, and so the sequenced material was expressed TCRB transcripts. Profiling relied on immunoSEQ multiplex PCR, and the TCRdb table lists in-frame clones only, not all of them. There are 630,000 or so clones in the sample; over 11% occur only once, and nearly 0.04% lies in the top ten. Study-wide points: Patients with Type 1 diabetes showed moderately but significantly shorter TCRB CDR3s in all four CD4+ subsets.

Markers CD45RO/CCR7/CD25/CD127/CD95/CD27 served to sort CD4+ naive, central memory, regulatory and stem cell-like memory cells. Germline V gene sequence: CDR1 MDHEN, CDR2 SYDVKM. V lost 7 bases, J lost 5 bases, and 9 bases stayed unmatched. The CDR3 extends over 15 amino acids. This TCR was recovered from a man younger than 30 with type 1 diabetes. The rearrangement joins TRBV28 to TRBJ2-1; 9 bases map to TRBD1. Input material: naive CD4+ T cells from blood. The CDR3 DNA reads TGTGCCAGCAATACCGACAGGGGGGTCCACAATGAGCAGTTCTTC. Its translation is CASNTDRGVHNEQFF.